This T cell receptor beta chain came from a study of blood T cell repertoires in COVID-19. For the study at large: Sources were T cells, B-cell-depleted T cells, or PBMCs; the material itself was cDNA or gDNA.

Profiled with immunoSEQ multiplex PCR; TCRdb holds only in-frame clones, not every one. This sample yields about 240,000 clones, of which roughly 90% are seen a single time; roughly 7% belongs to the top ten. The ends were cut back, 5 bases at V and 2 bases at J, with 12 bases in the middle. Germline CDR1 and CDR2: SNHLY and FYNNEI. The length of the CDR3 is 15 residues. The chain carries TRBV2 and TRBJ2-2; possibly TRBD1 for D (6 bases). The source is a man in his sixties who had recovered from COVID-19. The sample taken for sequencing was peripheral blood. This CDR3 is CASSRQQGNTGELFF. The CDR3 DNA reads as TGTGCCAGCAGTAGACAACAGGGTAACACCGGGGAGCTGTTTTTT.